This T cell receptor (beta chain) was sequenced in a study of esophageal squamous cell carcinoma under preoperative chemotherapy. The wider study: Samples included peripheral blood T cells as well as tumor-infiltrating lymphocytes. Study findings and constraints: After paclitaxel-nedaplatin, abundant clones were more likely to contract than amplify.

Concerning this clonotype itself: Its antigen is as yet unknown.

TCRdb called the PCR reads again in MiXCR, with one record for every CDR3 protein. The sample includes several thousand distinct CDR3 sequences, roughly 30% of them seen just once. Time point reported: before preoperative PTX-NDP chemotherapy. Per germline, CDR1 LNHDA and CDR2 SQIVND (reference sequence). This CDR3 is 13 amino acids long. This clonotype originated in a human donor with esophageal squamous cell carcinoma. The donor label of this sample is uncertain. The specimen was taken from a patient given preoperative chemotherapy. This chain links TRBV19 with TRBJ2-1; 8 bases are shared with TRBD2. The better agreement between TRBJ2-7 and the DNA end casts doubt on the J call. CDR3 coding DNA: TGTGCCAGTAGCGGGAGGGCCTCGGGGGAGCAGTACTTC. Residues: CASSGRASGEQYF.